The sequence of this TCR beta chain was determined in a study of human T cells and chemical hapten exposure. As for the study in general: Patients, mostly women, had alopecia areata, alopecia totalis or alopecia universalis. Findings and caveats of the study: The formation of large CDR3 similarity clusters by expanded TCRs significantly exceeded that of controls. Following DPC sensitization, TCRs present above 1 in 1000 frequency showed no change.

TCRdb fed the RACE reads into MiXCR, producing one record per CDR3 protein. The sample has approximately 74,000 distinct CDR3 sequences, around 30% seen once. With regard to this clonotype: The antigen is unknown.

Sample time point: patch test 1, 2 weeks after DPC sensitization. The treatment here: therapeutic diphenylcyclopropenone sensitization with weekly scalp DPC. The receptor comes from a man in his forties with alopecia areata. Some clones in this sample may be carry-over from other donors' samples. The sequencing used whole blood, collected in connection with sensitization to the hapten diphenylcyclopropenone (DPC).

In DNA, the CDR3 is TGTGCCAGCAGCGAGGGACAGGATAGCCTAAACACCATATATTTT. Translated: CASSEGQDSLNTIYF. The chain uses TRBV7-6 and TRBJ1-3, with 8 bases identical to TRBD1. This CDR3 region has 15 residues. Germline values: CDR1 SGHVS, CDR2 FNYEAQ. The trim removed 5 bases at V and 6 bases at J, leaving 9 bases unmatched.